This T cell receptor (beta chain) was retrieved from a study of control samples from healthy donors and cancer patients (TCRdb year 2020). A remark on this clone: Its antigen remains unidentified. The sample holds no much larger clone one base away, and base qualities are not on file.

Preparation of the library involved the immunoSEQ multiplex PCR assay. TCRdb re-hosts the immuneACCESS table, in-frame sequences only. Its copies lack some clones; in the studies checked, an unresolved V gene accounts for under half of them, and the cause for the rest is not known. A total of about 90,000 clones appear in this sample, 80% to 95% of them only once. The ten top clones hold 1.5% of the sample. Cut back by 6 bases and 0 bases, the V and J ends lie 12 bases apart. Inclusive of the bounding cysteine and phenylalanine, the CDR3 is 15 residues long. Only the CDR3 part of the read is kept: 45 bases, read in frame from the first base. The germline V gene provides CDR1 LGHNA and CDR2 YNFKEQ.

What was sequenced was blood. The chain is encoded by TRBV4-2 joined to TRBJ1-5; D gene: possibly TRBD1, on 5 matching bases. The source of this sequence is a woman younger than 45 in good health. In nucleotides, the sequence is TGTGCCAGCAGGCCCGGGACGTATAGCAATCAGCCCCAGCATTTT. This sequence encodes CASRPGTYSNQPQHF.